A selection of T cell receptor beta chains follows, all from one sample in a study of T cells after yellow fever vaccination. TCRdb processed the 5' RACE reads anew with MiXCR; each CDR3 protein has one entry. In the table there are fewer than 350,000 distinct CDR3 sequences, around 4% of which are singletons. Sequencing used PBMCs, obtained on the day of the yellow fever booster vaccination. These receptors originate from a man aged 18 to 30 who received the YFV17D yellow fever vaccine. Each CDR3 is given with its conserved first and last residue. A D gene is named only where the DNA matches it firmly. Size is omitted from some rows. Given values are once, few, many or a class for expanded clones.

cdr3_nt	cdr3_aa	clone_size	j_call	v_call	d_call
TGTGCCAGCAGCGTTAACAGGGGAGGCTACACCTTC	CASSVNRGGYTF	many	TRBJ1-2	TRBV7-2	TRBD1
TGCGCCAGCAGCCCTCGGGGAGCGGGGGGTGAGACAGATACGCAGTATTTT	CASSPRGAGGETDTQYF	few	TRBJ2-3	TRBV4-1	TRBD2
TGTGCCACCAGCATCCGAATATCAGATACGCAGTATTTT	CATSIRISDTQYF	many	TRBJ2-3	TRBV15	-
TGTGCCAGCAGCTTACCCCCGGGAGCGAGCAATGAGCAGTTCTTC	CASSLPPGASNEQFF	many	TRBJ2-1	TRBV7-8	-
TGTGCCAGCAGCCCGGGGACTAGCGGGGGGGAAGAGACCCAGTACTTC	CASSPGTSGGEETQYF	few	TRBJ2-5	TRBV5-4	TRBD2
TGCAGTGCTAGAATCTACGGACAACAAGAGACCCAGTACTTC	CSARIYGQQETQYF	many	TRBJ2-5	TRBV20-1	-
TGTGCCAGCAGCCCCGGACAGGGGGCTAGGGGGGCCAACGTCCTGACTTTC	CASSPGQGARGANVLTF	-	TRBJ2-6	TRBV7-2	TRBD1
TGCGCCAGCAGTGAGCGGGGGGGCCCCTACAATGAGCAGTTCTTC	CASSERGGPYNEQFF	many	TRBJ2-1	TRBV10-1	TRBD2
TGTGCCAGCAGTTACTGGGGGGGGGCCGGTACCGGGGAGCTGTTTTTT	CASSYWGGAGTGELFF	-	TRBJ2-2	TRBV6-5	-
TGTGCCAGCAGCTTAAGCGGTGGAGATTCACCCCTCCACTTT	CASSLSGGDSPLHF	many	TRBJ1-6	TRBV7-3	-
TGTGCCAGCAGCTTAGCACTAACCTTCGCCAATGAGCAGTTCTTC	CASSLALTFANEQFF	many	TRBJ2-1	TRBV7-2	-
TGTGCCAGCAGTTACTACGACACCGGGGAGCTGTTTTTT	CASSYYDTGELFF	many	TRBJ2-2	TRBV6-5	-
TGTGCCACCAGTGACCCGGGACAGGGGCCAGATACGCAGTATTTT	CATSDPGQGPDTQYF	-	TRBJ2-3	TRBV24-1	TRBD1
TGTGCCAGCAGCTTAAGATCCAGTGACACAGATACGCAGTATTTT	CASSLRSSDTDTQYF	many	TRBJ2-3	TRBV13	-
TGCGCCAGCAGCTTGGAGGGGCGGGAGGATACGCAGTATTTT	CASSLEGREDTQYF	few	TRBJ2-3	TRBV5-1	TRBD2
TGTGCCAGCAGCGCCGAAAGTTTCAACTCTGGGGCCAACGTCCTGACTTTC	CASSAESFNSGANVLTF	many	TRBJ2-6	TRBV13	-
TGTGCCAGCAGCAGCTGGGACAGCAGCACAGATACGCAGTATTTT	CASSSWDSSTDTQYF	-	TRBJ2-3	TRBV9	TRBD1
TGCGCCAGCAGCCAAGATCGCAGGGACAGGGGCGCTGGCTACACCTTC	CASSQDRRDRGAGYTF	few	TRBJ1-2	TRBV4-1	TRBD1
TGCGCCAGCAGTTCCGTAGCCAAAAACATTCAGTACTTC	CASSSVAKNIQYF	few	TRBJ2-4	TRBV5-1	-
TGCAGTGCTTTCACAGATACGCAGTATTTT	CSAFTDTQYF	many	TRBJ2-3	TRBV20-1	-
TGCGCCAGCAGCTTGGATCGGGGCCGATATGGCTACACCTTC	CASSLDRGRYGYTF	few	TRBJ1-2	TRBV5-1	-
TGTGCCACCAGTGATCCCAACTCAGGGAAAGGCAATCAGCCCCAGCATTTT	CATSDPNSGKGNQPQHF	few	TRBJ1-5	TRBV24-1	-
TGCAGTGCTAGACGTCTAGCGGGGTTAGTAGATACGCAGTATTTT	CSARRLAGLVDTQYF	many	TRBJ2-3	TRBV20-1	TRBD2
TGTGCCAGCAGCTTAAGTTTAAGGGGTAAGGATCAGCCCCAGCATTTT	CASSLSLRGKDQPQHF	-	TRBJ1-5	TRBV7-3	-
TGTGCCAGCTCACCAAGAAGGCGGACGAATCAGCCCCAGCATTTT	CASSPRRRTNQPQHF	many	TRBJ1-5	TRBV18	-
TGCAGCGTTGAAGATTTGGGTGGGGCTTTCTTT	CSVEDLGGAFF	few	TRBJ1-1	TRBV29-1	-
TGTGCCAGCAGCCCTACAAGCGGGGGGGCCGTAGATACGCAGTATTTT	CASSPTSGGAVDTQYF	-	TRBJ2-3	TRBV7-2	TRBD2
TGCGCCAGCAGCAGGACAGGGGAGAATTCACCCCTCCACTTT	CASSRTGENSPLHF	few	TRBJ1-6	TRBV5-1	TRBD1
TGTGCCAGCAGTTTGGGGCGGCACTATGGCTACACCTTC	CASSLGRHYGYTF	-	TRBJ1-2	TRBV12-3/TRBV12-4	-
TGTGCCAGCAGCCAAGGATGGGCGAACACTGAAGCTTTCTTT	CASSQGWANTEAFF	-	TRBJ1-1	TRBV3-1	-
TGCAGTGCTACCCGACTAGCGGGGGGGCCCACCGGGGAGCTGTTTTTT	CSATRLAGGPTGELFF	many	TRBJ2-2	TRBV20-1	TRBD2
TGCAGTGCTCAGGGACAGCTCGATGGCTACACCTTC	CSAQGQLDGYTF	many	TRBJ1-2	TRBV20-1	TRBD1
TGCGCCAGCAGCGCCGGGATGGGGCACCTCTATGGCTACACCTTC	CASSAGMGHLYGYTF	many	TRBJ1-2	TRBV5-1	-
TGCAGTGCTAGGGACTCGAAGACTCAGCCCCAGCATTTT	CSARDSKTQPQHF	-	TRBJ1-5	TRBV20-1	-
TGTGCCAGCAGACGAGGGGACAGGGGGAATTCACCCCTCCACTTT	CASRRGDRGNSPLHF	many	TRBJ1-6	TRBV6-5	TRBD1
TGTGCCAGCAGTTTAACTAGCGGCCCACAAGAGACCCAGTACTTC	CASSLTSGPQETQYF	many	TRBJ2-5	TRBV12-3/TRBV12-4	TRBD2
TGTGCCAGCAGCCTTAGGGCCTACACTGAAGCTTTCTTT	CASSLRAYTEAFF	many	TRBJ1-1	TRBV7-2	-
TGTGCCAGCAGCCAGGGTCGGGGACAGGGTGAGCAGTTCTTC	CASSQGRGQGEQFF	-	TRBJ2-1	TRBV7-3	TRBD1
TGTGCCAGCAGCCTCAGGACAGGGGCGTATAACTATGGCTACACCTTC	CASSLRTGAYNYGYTF	many	TRBJ1-2	TRBV7-2	TRBD1
TGCAGTGGCCGGACGTCCACAGATACGCAGTATTTT	CSGRTSTDTQYF	few	TRBJ2-3	TRBV20-1	-
TGCGCCAGCAGCTTGTTACTAGCGGGGGCAACCACAGATACGCAGTATTTT	CASSLLLAGATTDTQYF	many	TRBJ2-3	TRBV5-1	TRBD2
TGTGCCAGCAGCCGAGGTTCCTCCGAGCAGTACTTC	CASSRGSSEQYF	-	TRBJ2-7	TRBV4-2	-
TGCAGTGCTAGAGATCTTCGGCAGGGGCAGAACACTGAAGCTTTCTTT	CSARDLRQGQNTEAFF	-	TRBJ1-1	TRBV20-1	-
TGTGCCAGCAGTTACTCGGGGGGCCGCCAGCCCCAGCATTTT	CASSYSGGRQPQHF	many	TRBJ1-5	TRBV6-6	-
TGCAGTGCGGGGAGATCCCAGGGGACGCAGTATTTT	CSAGRSQGTQYF	few	TRBJ2-3	TRBV20-1	-
TGTGCCAGCAGCTCCGACAGGGGACCCTACGAGCAGTACTTC	CASSSDRGPYEQYF	many	TRBJ2-7	TRBV7-9	TRBD1
TGTGCCAGCAGCTTTCCGGGACTTCGGTCCGAGCAGTACTTC	CASSFPGLRSEQYF	-	TRBJ2-7	TRBV5-4	-
TGTGCCATCAGTGAGCCGATGGGCCAGGAAGCTTTCTTT	CAISEPMGQEAFF	few	TRBJ1-1	TRBV10-3	-
TGTGCCAGCAGCAAACACGGGACTAGCGGACAAGAGACCCAGTACTTC	CASSKHGTSGQETQYF	few	TRBJ2-5	TRBV11-3	TRBD2
TGTGCCGCAGGACAGAAGGCTGGAAACACCATATATTTT	CAAGQKAGNTIYF	many	TRBJ1-3	TRBV6-1	-
TGCAGTGCTCGGCCCGCCGGGGACCAAAACATTCAGTACTTC	CSARPAGDQNIQYF	many	TRBJ2-4	TRBV20-1	-
TGTGCCAGCAGCTTAGGTGGACCGAGGAGGGATACGCAGTATTTT	CASSLGGPRRDTQYF	few	TRBJ2-3	TRBV7-2	-
TGTGCCATCAGTGATCTGAACGCCTCTGGAAACACCATATATTTT	CAISDLNASGNTIYF	many	TRBJ1-3	TRBV10-3	-
TGTGCCAGCAGTTACTCTCCTGGCAGTCCGGGGCAAGAGACCCAGTACTTC	CASSYSPGSPGQETQYF	many	TRBJ2-5	TRBV6-5	-
TGTGCCAGCAGCTTCCCGGAGCTTACTGAAGCTTTCTTT	CASSFPELTEAFF	many	TRBJ1-1	TRBV7-2	-